The 27 T cell receptor beta chains reported below all come from one sample, sequenced in a study of T cells after yellow fever vaccination. One entry per CDR3 protein results from TCRdb running MiXCR on the 5' RACE reads. The sample shows fewer than 450,000 distinct CDR3 sequences, about 4% of them seen only once. The sample was PBMCs, taken 5 days after the yellow fever booster vaccination. The receptors derive from a man between 18 and 35 years old who received the YFV17D yellow fever vaccine.

This clonotype has only a few counts. CDR3 DNA: TGTGCCAGCAGCCAAGGTCCTAACTATGGCTACACCTTC. Amino acid sequence: CASSQGPNYGYTF. The chain employs TRBV3-1 and TRBJ1-2; D uncertain. V lost 1 base and J lost 0, with 3 bases in between. The CDR3 covers 13 residues. CDR1 is LGHDT and CDR2 is YNNKEL in the germline V gene (reference sequence).

The chain is built from TRBV27 and TRBJ2-2; D unclear. The CDR3 length is 12 residues. V was shortened by 6 bases and J by 5 bases, with 7 bases between the two germline ends. Germline V gene lookup returns CDR1 MNHEY and CDR2 SMNVEV (reference sequence). The CDR3 bases are TGTGCCAGCAGCGACCCGACCGGGGAGCTGTTTTTT. This translates into CASSDPTGELFF.

The gene calls are TRBV7-9 and TRBJ2-5; D assignment may be TRBD1 or TRBD2 (6 bases each). Germline V CDR1 and CDR2: SEHNR, FQNEAQ (reference sequence). V dropped 7 bases and J dropped 1 base, with 22 bases sitting between them. The CDR3 runs to 17 residues. CDR3 coding DNA: TGTGCCAGCATCACGGAGGGTTTGAGGGGGGCCCAAGAGACCCAGTACTTC. This sequence encodes CASITEGLRGAQETQYF.

This clonotype was seen many times. The chain recombines TRBV4-3 with TRBJ1-1; D may be TRBD1 (6 bases). V lost 0 bases, J lost 5 bases, and 10 bases lay in between. This CDR3 comprises 14 residues. Germline-derived CDR1 and CDR2 are LGHNA and YSLEER. The CDR3 bases are TGCGCCAGCAGCCAAGACGACAGGAGGACTGAAGCTTTCTTT. It translates to CASSQDDRRTEAFF.

With regard to this clonotype: The junction does not match germline at one end; this may be a read error. The genes are TRBV3-1 and TRBJ1-4, with 9 bases fitting TRBD1. CDR1 and CDR2 (germline): LGHDT, YNNKEL (reference sequence). The CDR3 has 18 amino acids. The CDR3 spells CVSPKRGVLGQGYEKLFF. The DNA of the CDR3 is TGTGTCAGCCCCAAGCGGGGGGTTTTGGGACAGGGTTATGAAAAACTGTTTTTT.

This clonotype was found many times. V gene TRBV4-1 combines with J gene TRBJ2-5; D is possibly TRBD1 or TRBD2 (6 bases each). This CDR3 comprises 15 residues. Germline CDR1 and CDR2: MGHRA and YSYEKL. Trimming stripped 4 bases from V and 3 bases from J, with 15 bases between. The CDR3 reads CASSLQGTYKETQYF. CDR3 bases: TGCGCCAGCAGCCTCCAGGGGACTTACAAAGAGACCCAGTACTTC.

Only a few counts were recorded for this clonotype. V is TRBV2 and J is TRBJ1-2, with D maybe TRBD1 (5 bases). The CDR3 contains 13 residues. Per the germline V gene, CDR1 is SNHLY and CDR2 is FYNNEI. Trimming pared 3 bases from V and 8 bases from J, leaving 13 bases between. CDR3 sequence (DNA): TGTGCCAGCAGTGACCAGGGCCAGAAAGGCTACACCTTC. Translated: CASSDQGQKGYTF.

This clonotype has just a few counts. This chain uses TRBV29-1 with TRBJ2-3; D is uncertain. The germline V gene encodes CDR1 SQVTM and CDR2 ANQGSEA. V dropped 3 bases and J dropped 1 base, with 8 bases sitting between them. The CDR3 spans 13 residues. The DNA for the CDR3 is TGCAGCGTTGATTGGGCCGGCACAGATACGCAGTATTTT. Translating gives CSVDWAGTDTQYF.

This sequence joins TRBV10-1 and TRBJ2-1; weak D call: TRBD2 (7 bases). Germline CDR1 and CDR2: WNHNN and SYGVQD (reference sequence). Trimming stripped 4 bases from V and 7 bases from J, with 11 bases between. CDR3 length equals 13 residues. CDR3 residues: CASSVGGANEQFF. The CDR3 DNA follows: TGCGCCAGCAGTGTGGGGGGGGCAAATGAGCAGTTCTTC.

The gene calls are TRBV2 and TRBJ2-3, with unresolved D. The germline gives CDR1 SNHLY, CDR2 FYNNEI. V lost 6 bases, J lost 4 bases, and 11 bases lay in between. This CDR3 is built from 13 residues. The CDR3 region has the DNA TGTGCCAGCAGAGGAAATTTCCCAGATACGCAGTATTTT. It is translated as CASRGNFPDTQYF.

This clonotype was seen more than once but under ten times. The V and J genes are TRBV5-1 and TRBJ2-7; TRBD1 or TRBD2 may be the D gene (5 bases each). CDR3 length: 14 amino acids. The V end lost 4 bases, the J end lost 9 bases, and 20 bases lay between the germline ends. The germline V gene encodes CDR1 SGHRS and CDR2 YFSETQ. The CDR3 loop is CASSQDGDETGQYF. The DNA of the CDR3 is TGCGCCAGCAGCCAGGATGGGGACGAGACCGGGCAGTACTTC.

There are many counts of this clonotype. The chain has TRBV5-1 and TRBJ2-5; D not certain. Germline V CDR1 and CDR2: SGHRS, YFSETQ. V lost 5 bases and J lost 5, with 16 bases in between. CDR3 size: 14 residues. The CDR3, as DNA: TGCGCCAGCAGGAACGTCACCTCGGTCGAGACCCAGTACTTC. It codes for CASRNVTSVETQYF.

This chain joins TRBV29-1 and TRBJ1-1, with D tentatively TRBD1 (5 bases). This CDR3 spans 13 amino acids. The V end lost 3 bases, the J end lost 4 bases, and 12 bases lay between the germline ends. Germline V lookup: CDR1 SQVTM, CDR2 ANQGSEA. This chain's CDR3 is CSVDRGVGTEAFF. The CDR3 DNA reads as TGCAGCGTTGATCGGGGGGTCGGCACTGAAGCTTTCTTT.

V usage is TRBV6-5 and J usage is TRBJ1-3; possible D gene TRBD1, 5 bases. The V and J ends lost 0 bases and 4 bases respectively, with 13 bases between them. CDR3 length: 16 residues. CDR1 is MNHEY, CDR2 SVGAGI, per germline. CDR3 DNA sequence: TGTGCCAGCAGTTACTCGAGGGACGGATTCGGAAACACCATATATTTT. Translated: CASSYSRDGFGNTIYF.

The table lists this clonotype with a few counts. The chain is built from TRBV28 and TRBJ2-3; D might be TRBD1 (6 bases). V gave up 6 bases and J gave up 9 bases, with 16 bases separating them. This CDR3 contains 13 residues. The germline CDR1 and CDR2 sequences are MDHEN and SYDVKM. CDR3 loop: CASSLGQSPTQYF. CDR3 DNA: TGTGCCAGCAGCCTTGGACAGTCCCCCACGCAGTATTTT.

In this sample, this clonotype turned up a few times. Here the CDR3 DNA reads TGTGCCAGCAGTTACTCAAACAGGGGAATCGAGCAGTACTTC. It specifies CASSYSNRGIEQYF. This chain joins TRBV6-5 and TRBJ2-7; 7 bases agree with TRBD1. CDR1 is MNHEY and CDR2 is SVGAGI in the germline V gene. The J segment lost 6 bases and the V segment lost 0 bases, leaving 5 bases of the junction unmatched. The CDR3 length is 14 residues.

This clonotype was seen more than once but under ten times. The genes are TRBV18 and TRBJ1-1; D gene uncertain. The CDR3 runs to 12 residues. V lost 0 bases and J lost 7, with 6 bases in between. Germline V CDR1 and CDR2: KGHSH, LQKENI. CDR3 coding DNA: TGTGCCAGCTCACCACCCGGACTTGAAGCTTTCTTT. This codes for CASSPPGLEAFF.

This clonotype showed up many times. The J gene is TRBJ2-5, the V gene TRBV5-1; 7 nucleotides line up with TRBD2. Per the germline V gene, CDR1 is SGHRS and CDR2 is YFSETQ. The trim removed 3 bases at V and 3 bases at J, leaving 8 bases unmatched. The CDR3 is 15 residues long. The CDR3 is CASSWVSAGEETQYF. The CDR3 region has the DNA TGCGCCAGCAGCTGGGTTTCGGCGGGGGAAGAGACCCAGTACTTC.

This clonotype was seen more than once but under ten times. J is TRBJ1-5 and V is TRBV12-3 or TRBV12-4; 7 bases are a match to TRBD1. The CDR3 covers 14 residues. After removal of 3 bases from V and 7 bases from J, the junction contained 6 bases not matched to a gene. Here the CDR3 DNA reads TGTGCCAGCAGTTTGCGGCAGGGGGGCCAGCCCCAGCATTTT. It encodes CASSLRQGGQPQHF.

This clonotype appeared many times. This sequence joins TRBV9 and TRBJ1-5; D possibly corresponds to TRBD1 (5 bases). Deletions cut 3 bases from V and 7 bases from J, with 14 bases between. The CDR3 is 14 amino acids. Germline V gives CDR1 SGDLS, CDR2 YYNGEE. DNA for the CDR3: TGTGCCAGCAGCGCCGGGGCCACTGCGCAGCCCCAGCATTTT. It translates to CASSAGATAQPQHF.

This chain links TRBV7-2 with TRBJ2-7; 10 bases agree with TRBD2. The CDR3 loop spans 18 amino acids. The trim removed 1 base at V and 0 bases at J, leaving 9 bases unmatched. Germline loops: CDR1 SGHTA, CDR2 FQGNSA. The CDR3 sequence: CASSLVPSGGRISYEQYF. For the CDR3, the DNA is TGTGCCAGCAGCTTAGTCCCTAGCGGGGGCCGCATCTCCTACGAGCAGTACTTC.

V usage is TRBV18 and J usage is TRBJ1-2; no clear D. Trimming took 5 bases from V and 1 from J, leaving 11 bases between them. Germline V gene data show CDR1 as KGHSH and CDR2 as LQKENI. This CDR3 has 14 amino acids. The DNA for the CDR3 is TGTGCCAGCTCAGTCCAGCCAAATAACTATGGCTACACCTTC. This sequence encodes CASSVQPNNYGYTF. The complete variable domain, with remaining parts taken from reference TRBV18 and TRBJ1-2, reads NAGVMQNPRHLVRRRGQEARLRCSPMKGHSHVYWYRQLPEEGLKFMVYLQKENIIDESGMPKERFSAEFPKEGPSILRIQQVVRGDSAAYFCASSVQPNNYGYTFGSGTRLTVV.

In its sample, this clonotype was seen a few times. The chain has TRBV5-1 and TRBJ1-4, with D perhaps matching TRBD1 (5 bases). Germline V gene sequence: CDR1 SGHRS, CDR2 YFSETQ. V lost 4 bases and J 4 bases, leaving 14 bases between the germline ends. The CDR3 runs to 15 residues. The CDR3 DNA reads TGCGCCAGCAGCCGGACACGGTCAGATAATGAAAAACTGTTTTTT. This codes for CASSRTRSDNEKLFF.

The chain uses TRBV12-3 or TRBV12-4 and TRBJ2-5; 8 positions agree with TRBD2. J was trimmed by 2 bases and V by 8 bases; bases with no gene match: 7. The CDR3 spans 14 residues. The DNA for the CDR3 is TGTGCCAGCTCCTGGGGCGGGGGGCAAGAGACCCAGTACTTC. Its protein is CASSWGGGQETQYF.

This clonotype was seen only a few times. This chain uses TRBV7-3 with TRBJ1-1; 11 positions agree with TRBD1. This CDR3 has 22 residues. The V gene's germline CDR1 is SGHTA and CDR2 FQGTGA. Trimming removed 5 bases from V and 0 bases from J; junction bases left unmatched: 23. The CDR3 sequence: CASSLHTDRGQLFSGLNTEAFF. The CDR3 bases are TGTGCCAGCAGCCTACATACGGACAGGGGGCAACTATTTAGTGGTTTGAACACTGAAGCTTTCTTT.

The table lists this clonotype with a few counts. V and J are TRBV4-3 and TRBJ1-3; 7 bases match TRBD1. After removal of 0 bases from V and 0 bases from J, the junction contained 2 bases not matched to a gene. Germline CDR1 reads LGHNA; CDR2 reads YSLEER. The CDR3 loop spans 16 amino acids. This CDR3 reads CASSQDRTGSGNTIYF. CDR3 coding DNA: TGCGCCAGCAGCCAAGATAGGACAGGCTCTGGAAACACCATATATTTT.

The J gene is TRBJ2-7, the V gene TRBV25-1; D ambiguous. With 7 bases removed from V and 3 bases from J, the gap between germline ends came to 10 bases. CDR1 and CDR2 (germline): MGHDK, SYGVNS. The CDR3 consists of 12 residues. CDR3 amino acids: CASIVRDYEQYF. The CDR3 DNA sequence: TGTGCCAGCATTGTAAGGGACTACGAGCAGTACTTC.